One sample yielded the 2 T cell receptor beta chains listed below, sequenced in a study of tumor and adjacent non-tumor tissue in lung cancer. No cell sorting was done before RNA was extracted from the tissue. This non-tumor lung sample came from over 3 cm beyond the tumor edge. Three rounds of nested PCR, following a modified ARM-PCR protocol, produced the TCRbeta library. TCRdb redid the calling of the multiplex PCR reads with MiXCR, one entry per CDR3 protein. The sample has tens of thousands of distinct CDR3 sequences; roughly 62% are singletons. The sample consisted of distant non-tumor lung tissue. Receptor source: a woman aged 40 to 50 with non-small cell lung cancer.

This chain connects TRBV11-1 to TRBJ2-7; 7 bases align to TRBD1. Germline loops: CDR1 SGHAT, CDR2 FQDESV (reference sequence). V was clipped by 5 bases and J by 3 bases; unmatched bases: 7. CDR3 length: 14 residues. CDR3 sequence (DNA): TGTGCCAGCAGCGACGTGGGACAGCTCTACGAGCAGTACTTC. Translated: CASSDVGQLYEQYF.

Remarks on this clonotype: This likely comes from a read error, as the CDR3 has no conserved phenylalanine or tryptophan at its end. The chain combines TRBV6-1 with TRBJ2-7, with D maybe TRBD2 (5 bases). The length of the CDR3 is 13 residues. The V gene's germline CDR1 is MNHNS and CDR2 SASEGT. CDR3 sequence: CASVGGSSYEQYL. CDR3 nucleotides: TGTGCCAGCGTCGGAGGCAGCTCCTACGAACAGTACCTC.